The 4 T cell receptor beta chains below all came from one sample that was sequenced in a study of regulatory T cells in long-lasting Graves disease. Time point indicated: newly diagnosed GD, antithyroid drugs for less than 3 months. Extracted PBMC RNA gave rise to the TCR library. With iRepertoire HTBI primers and Arm-PCR of CDR3 regions, TCR beta libraries were built. Using its own MiXCR run on the multiplex PCR reads, TCRdb lists one record per CDR3 protein. The data hold hundreds of thousands of distinct CDR3 sequences, with approximately 15% observed a single time. This sample was also put to use in a study of T cells in Graves' hyperthyroidism and ophthalmopathy.

The starting material was peripheral blood mononuclear cells (PBMCs), obtained at new diagnosis, from a patient treated with antithyroid drugs. These receptor sequences come from a woman aged 25 to 39 with Graves disease.

This clonotype was counted many times. The gene calls are TRBV3-1 and TRBJ2-7; 11 nucleotides align to TRBD2. After removal of 3 bases from V and 3 bases from J, the junction contained 16 bases not matched to a gene. CDR3 length equals 19 residues. The germline CDR1 and CDR2 sequences are LGHDT and YNNKEL (reference sequence). CDR3 bases: TGTGCCAGCAGCCATAAGGGGGGCAGACTAGCGGGACAAAACTACGAGCAGTACTTC. It codes for CASSHKGGRLAGQNYEQYF.

Concerning this clonotype itself: Possible read error: a much larger clone is one base away. The V call is TRBV13, the J call TRBJ2-7; no definite D call. Per the germline V gene, CDR1 is PRHDT and CDR2 is FYEKMQ (reference sequence). The CDR3 covers 14 residues. The CDR3 region is CASSQLGRSYGQYF. In nucleotides, the CDR3 is TGTGCCAGCAGCCAGCTTGGACGGTCCTACGGGCAGTACTTC.

At least ten counts were recorded for this clonotype. The rearrangement joins TRBV7-2 to TRBJ1-4; TRBD1 aligns across 9 bases. The CDR3 extends over 16 amino acids. Unmatched junction bases numbered 7, after V lost 0 bases and J lost 8 bases. Germline loops: CDR1 SGHTA, CDR2 FQGNSA. CDR3 amino acids: CASSLALGQGTEKLFF. The CDR3 nucleotides are TGTGCCAGCAGCTTAGCGCTGGGACAGGGTACCGAAAAACTGTTTTTT.

This clonotype was picked up many times. The V call is TRBV6-1, the J call TRBJ1-5; D might be TRBD1 (5 bases). Germline assignment: CDR1 MNHNS and CDR2 SASEGT. The CDR3 is made up of 15 amino acids. V dropped 6 bases and J dropped 4 bases, with 16 bases sitting between them. The CDR3 sequence is CASSSTRGPNQPQHF. CDR3 DNA sequence: TGTGCCAGCAGCTCAACACGGGGCCCTAATCAGCCCCAGCATTTT.